This paragraph reports one T cell receptor beta chain. The target antigen is unknown. The sample is drawn from a study of radiotherapy plus CTLA-4 blockade in lung cancer. Study at large: Of the patients, 15% to 20% showed objective responses and under 40% attained disease control. Study-level results: In blood, after radiotherapy plus ipilimumab, tumor-derived TCR clones expanded. Reported findings show early blood T cell clone dynamics, with interferon-beta, best predicted response.

Germline CDR1 is SEHNR and CDR2 is FQNEAQ (reference sequence). This CDR3 has 12 amino acids. With 6 bases removed from V and 2 bases from J, the gap between germline ends came to 5 bases. Chemo-refractory metastatic non-small-cell lung cancer patients underwent focal radiation alongside CTLA-4 blockade with ipilimumab. Clones were read by immunoSEQ multiplex PCR, and TCRdb kept only the in-frame ones, dropping some. The sample carries about 110,000 clones, roughly four fifths recorded once. The V gene is TRBV7-9, the J gene TRBJ1-3; D is unresolved. This TCR derives from a human donor with non-small cell lung cancer that progressed on radiotherapy plus ipilimumab. Some clones in this sample may be carry-over from other donors' samples. This material consisted of peripheral blood, taken from a patient treated with radiotherapy plus ipilimumab. CDR3 nucleotide sequence: TGTGCCAGCAGTTCGACTGGAAACACCATATATTTT. It yields the protein CASSSTGNTIYF.